Each of the 10 T cell receptor beta chains below was sequenced from the same sample in a study of radiation and T cells in renal cell carcinoma. Specified time point: blood 4 weeks post-SBRT, at nephrectomy. The treatment: 15 Gy SBRT to primary tumor, nephrectomy 4 weeks later. Some clones are missing from TCRdb's copy, which holds only in-frame ones; the method was immunoSEQ multiplex PCR. The data show 60,000 to 75,000 clones, 65% to 80% seen once. This sample comprised blood, obtained from a patient whose treatment included radiotherapy and nephrectomy. The receptors originated from a man between 60 and 75 years old with renal cell carcinoma.

This clone showed up just once. The V gene is TRBV7-2, the J gene TRBJ1-1; weak D call: TRBD1 (6 bases). This CDR3 spans 13 amino acids. V was clipped by 6 bases and J by 6 bases, with 14 bases between them. Germline lookup yields CDR1 SGHTA and CDR2 FQGNSA. CDR3 in DNA: TGTGCCAGCAGGAAGGGGGGGGTAGCTGAAGCTTTCTTT. Residues: CASRKGGVAEAFF.

This chain links TRBV11-2 with TRBJ2-1; 13 bases align to TRBD2. This CDR3 has 16 residues. The junction had 3 bases not matched to a gene; V was cut back by 2 bases and J by 5 bases. Germline CDR1 SGHAT, CDR2 FQNNGV. CDR3 bases: TGTGCCAGCAGCTTACGGGGACTAGCGGGAAACAATGAGCAGTTCTTC. This sequence encodes CASSLRGLAGNNEQFF.

This rearrangement joins TRBV19 to TRBJ1-5; D unclear. The CDR3 spans 16 residues. Trimming removed 2 bases from V and 2 bases from J, with 13 bases in between. Germline lookup yields CDR1 LNHDA and CDR2 SQIVND (reference sequence). The CDR3: CASSIRRVAGNQPQHF. In nucleotides, the CDR3 is TGTGCCAGTAGTATAAGAAGGGTTGCAGGCAATCAGCCCCAGCATTTT.

This clone is deemed medium-sized. The genes are TRBV6-4 and TRBJ2-3; D not resolved. Deletions cut 4 bases from V and 7 bases from J, with 15 bases between. The CDR3 consists of 14 residues. Germline V CDR1 and CDR2: MRHNA, SNTAGT. The CDR3 region is CASSALARAHTQYF. The CDR3 DNA reads as TGTGCCAGCAGTGCTCTCGCCCGGGCCCATACGCAGTATTTT.

The V gene is TRBV30, the J gene TRBJ1-2; a possible D gene is TRBD1 (6 bases). The CDR3 is 15 amino acids. Trimming removed 0 bases from V and 7 bases from J, with 18 bases in between. The germline V gene has CDR1 GTSNPN and CDR2 SVGIG (reference sequence). CDR3 region: CAWSVRVRGLIGYTF. The DNA of the CDR3 is TGTGCCTGGAGTGTACGGGTCAGGGGCTTAATTGGCTACACCTTC.

The chain uses TRBV5-6 and TRBJ2-7, with 11 bases matching TRBD1. The CDR3 runs 16 residues. Germline CDR1 and CDR2: SGHDT and YYEEEE. V shed 4 bases, J shed 4 bases, and the junction held 10 bases outside the gene matches. As DNA, the CDR3 is TGTGCCAGCAGCAAGAATTCCGGGACAGGGGGGTACGAGCAGTACTTC. Translated: CASSKNSGTGGYEQYF.

Only one count was recorded for this clone. The chain is built from TRBV10-3 and TRBJ2-6, with D perhaps matching TRBD1 (5 bases). This CDR3 is built from 18 residues. CDR1 and CDR2 from the germline V gene are ENHRY and SYGVKD. The germline V and J ends were trimmed by 0 bases and 0 bases, with 12 bases remaining between them. This CDR3 reads CAISESSQVYSGANVLTF. The CDR3 DNA is TGTGCCATCAGTGAGTCGTCACAGGTCTACTCTGGGGCCAACGTCCTGACTTTC.

The CDR3 is CASSFAGAYNEQFF. In DNA form, the CDR3 reads TGTGCCAGCAGCTTTGCAGGGGCCTACAATGAGCAGTTCTTC. The rearrangement uses TRBV11-3 and TRBJ2-1, with D perhaps matching TRBD1 (6 bases). The CDR3 covers 14 residues. CDR1 SGHNT and CDR2 YENEEA come from the germline V gene. V was trimmed by 3 bases and J by 2 bases, leaving 8 bases between them.

This chain uses TRBV25-1 with TRBJ2-7; no clear D. Between the trimmed V and J ends, which lost 8 bases and 3 bases, there was a span of 11 bases. The germline V gene encodes CDR1 MGHDK and CDR2 SYGVNS. The CDR3 is made up of 12 amino acids. The DNA for the CDR3 is TGTGCCAGCTCTGGGGATGGCTACGAGCAGTACGTC. It codes for CASSGDGYEQYV.

CDR3 residues: CASRGDRGNYGYTF. Written as DNA, the CDR3 is TGTGCCAGCAGGGGCGACAGGGGGAACTATGGCTACACCTTC. The chain has TRBV6-5 and TRBJ1-2, with TRBD1 identical over 9 bases. V shed 6 bases and J 2 bases; nucleotides not matched to a gene: 4. The CDR3 covers 14 residues. In germline, CDR1 is MNHEY, CDR2 SVGAGI.